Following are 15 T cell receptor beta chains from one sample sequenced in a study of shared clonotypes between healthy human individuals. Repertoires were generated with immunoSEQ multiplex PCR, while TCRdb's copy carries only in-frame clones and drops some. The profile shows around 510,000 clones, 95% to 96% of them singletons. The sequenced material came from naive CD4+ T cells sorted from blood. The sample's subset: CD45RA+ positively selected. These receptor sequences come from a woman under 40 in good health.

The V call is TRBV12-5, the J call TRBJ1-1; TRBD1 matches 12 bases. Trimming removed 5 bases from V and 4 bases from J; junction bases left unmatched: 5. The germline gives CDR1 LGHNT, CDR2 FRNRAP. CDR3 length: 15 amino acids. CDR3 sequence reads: CASGPGTGGLTEAFF. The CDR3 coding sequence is TGTGCTAGTGGTCCCGGGACAGGGGGCCTCACTGAAGCTTTCTTT. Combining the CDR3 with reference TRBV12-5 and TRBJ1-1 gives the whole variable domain DARVTQTPRHKVTEMGQEVTMRCQPILGHNTVFWYRQTMMQGLELLAYFRNRAPLDDSGMPKDRFSAEMPDATLATLKIQPSEPRDSAVYFCASGPGTGGLTEAFFGQGTRLTVV.

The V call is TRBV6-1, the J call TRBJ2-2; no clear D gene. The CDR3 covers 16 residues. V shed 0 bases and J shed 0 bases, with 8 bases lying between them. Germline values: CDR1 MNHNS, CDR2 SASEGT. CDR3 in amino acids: CASSEARTANTGELFF. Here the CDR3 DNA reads TGTGCCAGCAGTGAAGCCAGGACGGCGAACACCGGGGAGCTGTTTTTT.

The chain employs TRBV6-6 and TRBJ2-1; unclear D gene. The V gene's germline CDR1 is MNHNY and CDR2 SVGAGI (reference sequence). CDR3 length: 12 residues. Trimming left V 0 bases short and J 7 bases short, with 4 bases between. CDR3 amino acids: CASSYSGNEQFF. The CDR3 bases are TGTGCCAGCAGTTACTCGGGGAATGAGCAGTTCTTC.

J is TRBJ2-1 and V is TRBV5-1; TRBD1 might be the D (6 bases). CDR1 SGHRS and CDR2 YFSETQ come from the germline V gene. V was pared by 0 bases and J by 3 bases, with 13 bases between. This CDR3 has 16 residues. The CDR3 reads CASSLEGTQFYNEQFF. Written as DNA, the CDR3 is TGCGCCAGCAGCTTGGAGGGGACACAATTCTACAATGAGCAGTTCTTC.

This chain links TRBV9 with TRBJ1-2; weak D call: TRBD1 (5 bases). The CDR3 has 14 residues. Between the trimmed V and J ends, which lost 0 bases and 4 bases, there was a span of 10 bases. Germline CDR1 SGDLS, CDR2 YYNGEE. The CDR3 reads CASSVAQGGYGYTF. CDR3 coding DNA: TGTGCCAGCAGCGTAGCCCAGGGAGGCTATGGCTACACCTTC.

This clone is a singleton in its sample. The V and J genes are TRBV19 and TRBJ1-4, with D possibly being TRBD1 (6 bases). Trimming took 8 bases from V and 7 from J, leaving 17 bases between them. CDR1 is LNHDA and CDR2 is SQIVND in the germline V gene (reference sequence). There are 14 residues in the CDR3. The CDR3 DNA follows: TGTGCCAGTCGAAACAGGGAAAGGAGTGAAAAACTGTTTTTT. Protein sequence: CASRNRERSEKLFF.

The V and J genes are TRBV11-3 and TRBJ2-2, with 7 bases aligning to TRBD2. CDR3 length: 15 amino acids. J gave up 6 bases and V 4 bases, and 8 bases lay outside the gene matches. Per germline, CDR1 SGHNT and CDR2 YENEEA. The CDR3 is CASSSVGGIPGELFF. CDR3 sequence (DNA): TGTGCCAGCAGCTCGGTGGGGGGGATTCCCGGGGAGCTGTTTTTT.

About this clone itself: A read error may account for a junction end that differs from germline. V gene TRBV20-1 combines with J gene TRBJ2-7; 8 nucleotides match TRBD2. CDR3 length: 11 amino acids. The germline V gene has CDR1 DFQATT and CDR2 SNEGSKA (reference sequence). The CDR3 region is CSAEREYGQYF. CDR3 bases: TGCAGTGCTGAGCGGGAGTACGGGCAGTACTTC.

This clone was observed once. CDR3 sequence reads: CASRNHRGYQPQHF. Here the CDR3 DNA reads TGTGCCAGCAGAAACCACAGGGGTTATCAGCCCCAGCATTTT. The J gene is TRBJ1-5, the V gene TRBV6-5; 7 positions match TRBD1. The V segment lost 6 bases and the J segment 5 bases; nucleotides outside the gene matches: 7. Per germline, CDR1 MNHEY and CDR2 SVGAGI. CDR3 length equals 14 residues.

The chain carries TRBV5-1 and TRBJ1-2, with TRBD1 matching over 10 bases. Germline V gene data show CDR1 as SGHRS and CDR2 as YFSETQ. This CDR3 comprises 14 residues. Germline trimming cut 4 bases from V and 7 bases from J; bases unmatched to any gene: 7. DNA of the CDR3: TGCGCCAGCAGCGCCGGGACAGGGGCACTTGGCTACACCTTC. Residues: CASSAGTGALGYTF.

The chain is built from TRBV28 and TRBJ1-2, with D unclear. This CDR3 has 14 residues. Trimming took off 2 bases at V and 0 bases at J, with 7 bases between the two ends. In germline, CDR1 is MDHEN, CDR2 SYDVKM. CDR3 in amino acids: CASSLTTANYGYTF. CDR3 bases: TGTGCCAGCAGTTTAACCACAGCTAACTATGGCTACACCTTC.

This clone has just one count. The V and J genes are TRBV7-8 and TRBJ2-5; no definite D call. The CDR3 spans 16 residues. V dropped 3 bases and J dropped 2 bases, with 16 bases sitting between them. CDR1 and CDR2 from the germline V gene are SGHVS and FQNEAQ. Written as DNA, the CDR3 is TGTGCCAGCAGCTTCTCGACCCTAGGGAAGCAAGAGACCCAGTACTTC. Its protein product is CASSFSTLGKQETQYF.

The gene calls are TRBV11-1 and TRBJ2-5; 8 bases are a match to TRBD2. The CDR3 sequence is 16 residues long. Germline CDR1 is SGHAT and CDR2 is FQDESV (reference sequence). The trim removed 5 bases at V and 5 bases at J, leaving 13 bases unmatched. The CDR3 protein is CASSVSAAGGWETQYF. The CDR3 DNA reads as TGTGCCAGCAGCGTGTCCGCCGCGGGAGGTTGGGAGACCCAGTACTTC. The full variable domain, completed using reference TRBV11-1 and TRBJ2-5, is EAEVAQSPRYKITEKSQAVAFWCDPISGHATLYWYRQILGQGPELLVQFQDESVVDDSQLPKDRFSAERLKGVDSTLKIQPAELGDSAMYLCASSVSAAGGWETQYFGPGTRLLVL.

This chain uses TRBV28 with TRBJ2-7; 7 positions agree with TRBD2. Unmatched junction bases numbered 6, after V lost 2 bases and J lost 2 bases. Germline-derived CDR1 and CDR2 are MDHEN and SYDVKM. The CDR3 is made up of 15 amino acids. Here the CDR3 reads CASSLGTSDTYEQYF. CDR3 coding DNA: TGTGCCAGCAGTTTAGGAACTAGCGATACCTACGAGCAGTACTTC.

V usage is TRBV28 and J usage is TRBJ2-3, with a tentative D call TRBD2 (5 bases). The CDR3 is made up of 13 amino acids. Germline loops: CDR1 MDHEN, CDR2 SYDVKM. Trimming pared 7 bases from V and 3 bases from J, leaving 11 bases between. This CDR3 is CASTLGVTDTQYF. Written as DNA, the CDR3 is TGTGCCAGCACCCTGGGAGTAACAGATACGCAGTATTTT. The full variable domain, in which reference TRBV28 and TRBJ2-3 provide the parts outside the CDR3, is DVKVTQSSRYLVKRTGEKVFLECVQDMDHENMFWYRQDPGLGLRLIYFSYDVKMKEKGDIPEGYSVSREKKERFSLILESASTNQTSMYLCASTLGVTDTQYFGPGTRLTVL.